The next 27 T cell receptor beta chains were all read from a single sample in a study of OX40 agonist ivuxolimab in advanced cancers. Here immunoSEQ multiplex PCR was the method, and the copy in TCRdb shows in-frame clones only, minus some. Here the sample spans approximately 70,000 clones, 85% to 90% being singletons. The source was CD4+ or CD8+ T cells sorted from blood, collected in a trial of the OX40 agonist ivuxolimab. The receptors originated from an adult with an advanced solid tumor such as melanoma, head and neck, liver or kidney cancer.

This clone was detected only once. The chain couples TRBV5-1 to TRBJ2-2; perhaps TRBD1 as D (6 bases). V lost 6 bases, J lost 1 base, and 10 bases lay in between. The CDR3 spans 14 residues. Germline V gene data show CDR1 as SGHRS and CDR2 as YFSETQ. The CDR3, as DNA: TGCGCCAGCAACCTGGGACAGAACACCGGGGAGCTGTTTTTT. Translated: CASNLGQNTGELFF.

The V and J genes are TRBV18 and TRBJ2-1; D is unclear. From germline, CDR1 is KGHSH and CDR2 LQKENI. This CDR3 comprises 15 residues. V was shortened by 3 bases and J by 0 bases, with 9 bases between the two germline ends. This CDR3 is CASSPVRSSYNEQFF. DNA of the CDR3: TGTGCCAGCTCACCGGTGCGGAGCTCCTACAATGAGCAGTTCTTC.

V usage is TRBV7-9 and J usage is TRBJ2-5; D gene ambiguous. The CDR3 is made up of 10 amino acids. Trimming pared 5 bases from V and 7 bases from J, leaving 5 bases between. Germline CDR1 is SEHNR and CDR2 is FQNEAQ (reference sequence). The CDR3 DNA is TGTGCCAGCAGCCTAGGGACCCAGTACTTC. Its protein is CASSLGTQYF.

Remarks on this clone: Other DNA sequences in this specimen translate into the identical CDR3. V and J are TRBV11-2 and TRBJ1-5; D perhaps matches TRBD1 (5 bases). The V and J ends lost 1 base and 0 bases respectively, with 7 bases between them. The germline CDR1 and CDR2 sequences are SGHAT and FQNNGV. CDR3 size: 15 residues. This chain's CDR3 is CASSLGGLSNQPQHF. The CDR3 bases are TGTGCCAGCAGCTTAGGGGGCCTTAGCAATCAGCCCCAGCATTTT.

V gene TRBV6-1 combines with J gene TRBJ2-7; TRBD1 matches at 7 bases. Germline CDR1 reads MNHNS; CDR2 reads SASEGT. The CDR3 length is 12 residues. The J segment lost 7 bases and the V segment lost 9 bases, leaving 9 bases of the junction unmatched. The CDR3 nucleotides read TGTGCCAGTAAGACAGGGATTGGGGAGCAGTACTTC. Residues: CASKTGIGEQYF.

The rearrangement links TRBV6-1 to TRBJ2-7, with 7 bases lining up with TRBD1. The germline V gene has CDR1 MNHNS and CDR2 SASEGT. The CDR3 consists of 12 residues. Trimming removed 10 bases from V and 3 bases from J; junction bases left unmatched: 6. The CDR3 loop reads CAIRTGGYEQYF. CDR3 DNA sequence: TGTGCCATCAGGACAGGCGGCTACGAGCAGTACTTC.

The V and J genes are TRBV28 and TRBJ2-4; the match to TRBD1 covers 8 bases. Germline trimming cut 5 bases from V and 6 bases from J; bases unmatched to any gene: 0. The germline gives CDR1 MDHEN, CDR2 SYDVKM. This CDR3 contains 12 residues. CDR3 nucleotides: TGTGCCAGCAGTACAGGGGGAAACATTCAGTACTTC. As protein: CASSTGGNIQYF. Based on the CDR3 plus reference TRBV28 and TRBJ2-4, the full variable domain is DVKVTQSSRYLVKRTGEKVFLECVQDMDHENMFWYRQDPGLGLRLIYFSYDVKMKEKGDIPEGYSVSREKKERFSLILESASTNQTSMYLCASSTGGNIQYFGAGTRLSVL.

V usage is TRBV28 and J usage is TRBJ2-3; D gene uncertain. With 8 bases removed from V and 2 bases from J, the gap between germline ends came to 11 bases. This CDR3 comprises 13 residues. Per germline, CDR1 MDHEN and CDR2 SYDVKM. CDR3 residues: CASYGVTTDTQYF. The DNA of the CDR3 is TGTGCCAGCTATGGGGTTACCACAGATACGCAGTATTTT.

The chain joins TRBV6-4 to TRBJ2-6; D unresolved. The CDR3 contains 17 residues. V was shortened by 7 bases and J by 0 bases, with 16 bases between the two germline ends. The germline CDR1 and CDR2 sequences are MRHNA and SNTAGT. The CDR3 sequence is CASKPRSKRSGANVLTF. CDR3 in DNA: TGTGCCAGCAAACCCCGGTCCAAACGCTCTGGGGCCAACGTCCTGACTTTC.

The V call is TRBV5-1, the J call TRBJ2-5; D is possibly TRBD1 or TRBD2 (5 bases each). CDR1 is SGHRS and CDR2 is YFSETQ in the germline V gene. This CDR3 spans 14 amino acids. Trimming pared 0 bases from V and 4 bases from J, leaving 10 bases between. The CDR3 DNA is TGCGCCAGCAGCTTGGGAGGGGATCGAGAGACCCAGTACTTC. Amino acids: CASSLGGDRETQYF.

V is TRBV5-1 and J is TRBJ1-1; D is perhaps TRBD1 (6 bases). The germline V gene encodes CDR1 SGHRS and CDR2 YFSETQ. The ends were cut back, 2 bases at V and 4 bases at J, with 12 bases in the middle. This CDR3 is 14 amino acids long. CDR3 coding DNA: TGCGCCAGCAGCTTCCGGGGGCAAGGCACTGAAGCTTTCTTT. Encoded protein: CASSFRGQGTEAFF.

The chain carries TRBV5-1 and TRBJ2-1; no firm D call. Germline-derived CDR1 and CDR2 are SGHRS and YFSETQ. This CDR3 contains 14 residues. V dropped 0 bases and J dropped 3 bases, with 7 bases sitting between them. CDR3 DNA sequence: TGCGCCAGCAGCTTGGAGTCTTTCTACAATGAGCAGTTCTTC. It codes for CASSLESFYNEQFF.

The rearrangement links TRBV18 to TRBJ2-7, with 7 positions matching TRBD1. Germline V gene data show CDR1 as KGHSH and CDR2 as LQKENI. The V segment lost 6 bases and the J segment 3 bases; nucleotides outside the gene matches: 17. The CDR3 consists of 17 residues. The CDR3: CASSPGAYRGTSYEQYF. The CDR3 DNA reads as TGTGCCAGCTCCCCCGGGGCCTACAGGGGAACCAGCTACGAGCAGTACTTC. The full variable domain, in which reference TRBV18 and TRBJ2-7 provide the parts outside the CDR3, is NAGVMQNPRHLVRRRGQEARLRCSPMKGHSHVYWYRQLPEEGLKFMVYLQKENIIDESGMPKERFSAEFPKEGPSILRIQQVVRGDSAAYFCASSPGAYRGTSYEQYFGPGTRLTVT.

The chain links TRBV11-3 to TRBJ2-1, with D tentatively TRBD1 (5 bases). Germline CDR1 SGHNT, CDR2 YENEEA. The CDR3 is made up of 14 amino acids. V dropped 2 bases and J dropped 7 bases, with 12 bases sitting between them. For the CDR3, the DNA is TGTGCCAGCAGCTTACAGGGCTTCGGGAATGAGCAGTTCTTC. This translates into CASSLQGFGNEQFF.

In the case of this clone: It is likely a read error, because the conserved phenylalanine at the end of the CDR3 is missing. This CDR3 reads CASSQDVRVQNIQYL. DNA for the CDR3: TGCGCCAGCAGCCAAGATGTGAGGGTGCAAAACATTCAGTACCTC. The chain uses TRBV4-1 and TRBJ2-4; tentative D call: TRBD2 (5 bases). From germline, CDR1 is MGHRA and CDR2 YSYEKL. The CDR3 extends over 15 amino acids. V gave up 0 bases and J gave up 5 bases, with 11 bases separating them.

This clone has only one observation. The gene calls are TRBV2 and TRBJ2-2; 7 bases agree with TRBD1. V shed 7 bases, J shed 4 bases, and the junction held 9 bases outside the gene matches. The germline V gene encodes CDR1 SNHLY and CDR2 FYNNEI. The CDR3 runs to 15 residues. The CDR3 nucleotides read TGTGCCAGCAATCTACAGGGGAGAGCCACCGGGGAGCTGTTTTTT. It codes for CASNLQGRATGELFF. Together with reference TRBV2 and TRBJ2-2, the CDR3 gives the full variable domain: EPEVTQTPSHQVTQMGQEVILRCVPISNHLYFYWYRQILGQKVEFLVSFYNNEISEKSEIFDDQFSVERPDGSNFTLKIRSTKLEDSAMYFCASNLQGRATGELFFGEGSRLTVL.

In nucleotides, the CDR3 is TGTGCCAGCTCACCAGATCTAGCGGGGGTTGAGCAGTTCTTC. Protein: CASSPDLAGVEQFF. The chain recombines TRBV18 with TRBJ2-1, with TRBD2 identical over 10 bases. Germline V CDR1 and CDR2: KGHSH, LQKENI. This CDR3 has 14 residues. The J segment lost 9 bases and the V segment lost 2 bases, leaving 4 bases of the junction unmatched.

V and J are TRBV4-1 and TRBJ2-4, with 7 bases identical to TRBD2. V lost 3 bases, J lost 6 bases, and 8 bases stayed unmatched. The CDR3 extends over 15 amino acids. Germline CDR1 MGHRA, CDR2 YSYEKL. The CDR3 sequence: CASSQTTSASNIQYF. CDR3 in DNA: TGCGCCAGCAGCCAGACCACTAGCGCTTCAAACATTCAGTACTTC.

The chain recombines TRBV6-5 with TRBJ2-1, with D unresolved. This CDR3 is 15 amino acids long. Germline V CDR1 and CDR2: MNHEY, SVGAGI. The V end lost 6 bases, the J end lost 0 bases, and 12 bases lay between the germline ends. CDR3 sequence: CASRLRRNSYNEQFF. CDR3 nucleotides: TGTGCCAGCAGACTCCGTCGCAACTCCTACAATGAGCAGTTCTTC.

CDR3 DNA sequence: TGTGCCAGCAGTTACCCTCTCGGGGGGCGAATTGAAAAACTGTTTTTT. Its protein product is CASSYPLGGRIEKLFF. The J gene is TRBJ1-4, the V gene TRBV6-6, with a tentative D call TRBD1 (6 bases). The CDR3 loop spans 16 amino acids. The V gene's germline CDR1 is MNHNY and CDR2 SVGAGI (reference sequence). With 2 bases removed from V and 7 bases from J, the gap between germline ends came to 17 bases.

The V call is TRBV5-1, the J call TRBJ2-7; D is perhaps TRBD1 (7 bases). Trimming left V 1 base short and J 0 bases short, with 8 bases between. Germline assignment: CDR1 SGHRS and CDR2 YFSETQ. CDR3 length equals 14 residues. DNA of the CDR3: TGCGCCAGCAGCTTGCAGGGGGGCTCCTACGAGCAGTACTTC. Translated: CASSLQGGSYEQYF.

V gene TRBV5-1 combines with J gene TRBJ2-5; 8 nucleotides line up with TRBD2. V shed 0 bases and J 5 bases; nucleotides not matched to a gene: 15. This CDR3 is 18 amino acids long. Germline lookup yields CDR1 SGHRS and CDR2 YFSETQ. The CDR3: CASSLAEVAGLHGETQYF. In DNA, the CDR3 is TGCGCCAGCAGCTTGGCCGAGGTAGCGGGACTTCACGGGGAGACCCAGTACTTC.

V and J are TRBV15 and TRBJ2-2; no firm D call. CDR3 length: 15 amino acids. Trimming removed 0 bases at V and 7 bases at J, with 12 bases between. CDR1 LNHNV and CDR2 YYDKDF come from the germline V gene (reference sequence). The CDR3 reads CATSRDLVGVGELFF. In DNA, the CDR3 is TGTGCCACCAGCAGAGATTTGGTTGGAGTCGGGGAGCTGTTTTTT. The complete variable domain, with remaining parts taken from reference TRBV15 and TRBJ2-2, reads DAMVIQNPRYQVTQFGKPVTLSCSQTLNHNVMYWYQQKSSQAPKLLFHYYDKDFNNEADTPDNFQSRRPNTSFCFLDIRSPGLGDTAMYLCATSRDLVGVGELFFGEGSRLTVL.

The chain joins TRBV11-2 to TRBJ1-1; the match to TRBD1 covers 8 bases. V dropped 6 bases and J dropped 5; count of bases not matched to a gene: 5. The CDR3 loop spans 13 amino acids. Looked up from germline, CDR1 is SGHAT and CDR2 is FQNNGV. The CDR3 sequence is CASSITGGTEAFF. CDR3 nucleotide sequence: TGTGCCAGCAGTATCACAGGGGGAACTGAAGCTTTCTTT.

This clone came up a few times. This rearrangement joins TRBV20-1 to TRBJ2-7; D call uncertain. The CDR3 covers 10 residues. Per the germline V gene, CDR1 is DFQATT and CDR2 is SNEGSKA (reference sequence). V was pared by 2 bases and J by 2 bases, with 1 base between. Here the CDR3 reads CSARPYEQYF. CDR3 sequence (DNA): TGCAGTGCTAGACCCTACGAGCAGTACTTC.

The V gene is TRBV10-3, the J gene TRBJ2-3; 13 bases line up with TRBD2. Trimming removed 9 bases from V and 1 base from J; junction bases left unmatched: 7. Germline V gene sequence: CDR1 ENHRY, CDR2 SYGVKD. There are 16 residues in the CDR3. CDR3 sequence: CAITSGRARGTDTQYF. Written as DNA, the CDR3 is TGTGCCATTACTAGCGGGAGGGCCCGTGGCACAGATACGCAGTATTTT.

This chain links TRBV21-1 with TRBJ2-5; TRBD2 was called by the table and not checked on the DNA. TRBV21-1 is a documented pseudogene. This CDR3 region has 16 residues. For the CDR3, the DNA is TGTGCCAGCAGCAAAGTGGCAATGCGACTTCAAGAGGCCCAGTACTTC. It is translated as CASSKVAMRLQEAQYF.